The TCR beta chain described here comes from a study of shared clonotypes between healthy human individuals. Study-level results: As a rule, naive subsets had a larger estimated richness than memory subsets. Around 5% of naive CD4 clonotypes were common to a handful of donors.

Cells designated naive CD8 were CD45RO-negative and were positively selected for CCR7, with terminally differentiated effector memory CD45RA+ cells excluded. Donors were healthy HIV-negative adults without recent acute infections or vaccinations. Points on this clone: Its antigen is as yet unknown.

The protocol was immunoSEQ multiplex PCR, while the TCRdb copy is restricted to in-frame clones and leaves out a portion. The sample includes approximately 1.9 million clones, around 93% of them seen just once. The CDR3 covers 17 residues. Germline values: CDR1 KGHSH, CDR2 LQKENI. Trimming cost V 6 bases and J 5 bases; bases outside gene matches: 15. The sequenced material came from naive CD8+ T cells from PBMCs. The receptor's source is a young man in good health. Some clones in this sample may be carry-over from other donors' samples. The V gene is TRBV18, the J gene TRBJ2-3, with TRBD2 matching 9 bases. The chain's CDR3 is CASSRGVAGGPGDTQYF. DNA of the CDR3: TGTGCCAGCTCCCGGGGGGTGGCGGGAGGGCCAGGAGATACGCAGTATTTT.